The T cell receptor beta chain described here comes from a study of blood T cell repertoires in COVID-19. The overall study: Samples of COVID-19 (acute and convalescent) were obtained from the United States, Italy and Spain. T cells, B-cell-depleted T cells, or PBMCs supplied cDNA or gDNA.

In the authors' workflow: Nucleated cell number was recorded as an estimate derived from reference gene primer amplification. TCRdb's table, derived via immunoSEQ multiplex PCR, lists solely in-frame clones and lacks some. V and J calls plus clone size are reproduced from that table; the DNA served to infer D and trimming. The repertoire consists of 110,000 or so clones, with roughly 84% occurring once and the leading ten covering 3% to 4%. Losses at the gene ends were 4 bases for V and 0 bases for J; bases not matched to a gene: 5. Germline V gene lookup returns CDR1 SGDLS and CDR2 YYNGEE. This CDR3 has 16 amino acids.

The sequenced sample was peripheral blood. This receptor was taken from a man aged 40-49 years with acute or convalescent COVID-19. The chain uses TRBV9 and TRBJ2-5; 11 nucleotides align to TRBD2. CDR3 sequence reads: CASSPGTSGNQETQYF. The CDR3 nucleotides read TGTGCCAGCAGCCCGGGGACTAGCGGAAACCAAGAGACCCAGTACTTC.